This record concerns one T cell receptor beta chain sequence. Its target is unknown. Every subset's genomic DNA went evenly onto several immunoSEQ plates. Repertoires were generated with immunoSEQ multiplex PCR, while TCRdb's copy carries only in-frame clones and drops some. The table records 500,000 or so clones, about 96% of them present only once. The sample originates from a study of shared clonotypes between healthy human individuals. In the CD4+ fraction, cells were divided into CD45RA+ naive and CD45RA-negative memory subsets. The study, taken as a whole, reports: Large sequencing depth failed to make sorted-subset sequencing complete, rarefaction showed. Collection of samples was limited to blood; tissue repertoires likely differ.

The sample comprised naive CD4+ T cells sorted from blood. The subset was: CD45RA+ positively selected. The clonotype comes from a woman in her thirties in good health.

Here the CDR3 reads CASSLMGLGQETQYF. DNA of the CDR3: TGCGCCAGCAGCTTGATGGGACTAGGACAAGAGACCCAGTACTTC. This chain links TRBV5-1 with TRBJ2-5; 8 bases line up with TRBD2. With 1 base clipped from V and 2 bases from J, the junction kept 4 bases outside the gene matches. This CDR3 has 15 amino acids. CDR1 SGHRS and CDR2 YFSETQ come from the germline V gene. Using reference TRBV5-1 and TRBJ2-5 for the parts outside the CDR3, the full variable domain is KAGVTQTPRYLIKTRGQQVTLSCSPISGHRSVSWYQQTPGQGLQFLFEYFSETQRNKGNFPGRFSGRQFSNSRSEMNVSTLELGDSALYLCASSLMGLGQETQYFGPGTRLLVL.